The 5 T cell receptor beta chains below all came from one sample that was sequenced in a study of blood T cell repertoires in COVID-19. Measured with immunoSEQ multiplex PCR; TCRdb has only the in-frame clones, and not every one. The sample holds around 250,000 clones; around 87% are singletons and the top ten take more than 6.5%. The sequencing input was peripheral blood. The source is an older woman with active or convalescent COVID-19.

This chain's CDR3 is CASSQIPGTGADEQYF. The CDR3 DNA sequence: TGTGCCAGCAGCCAAATCCCCGGGACAGGGGCCGACGAGCAGTACTTC. V and J are TRBV4-2 and TRBJ2-7, with 10 bases matching TRBD1. Germline-derived CDR1 and CDR2 are LGHNA and YNFKEQ. V shed 2 bases and J 5 bases; nucleotides not matched to a gene: 9. The CDR3 is 16 amino acids.

The DNA of the CDR3 is TGTGCCAGCAGCCCTTCCCAAGAAACTTATAATTCACCCCTCCACTTT. This gives the protein CASSPSQETYNSPLHF. V usage is TRBV9 and J usage is TRBJ1-6; D call uncertain. The ends were cut back, 4 bases at V and 4 bases at J, with 15 bases in the middle. The CDR3 is 16 residues long. Germline assignment: CDR1 SGDLS and CDR2 YYNGEE. Using reference TRBV9 and TRBJ1-6 for the parts outside the CDR3, the full variable domain is DSGVTQTPKHLITATGQRVTLRCSPRSGDLSVYWYQQSLDQGLQFLIQYYNGEERAKGNILERFSAQQFPDLHSELNLSSLELGDSALYFCASSPSQETYNSPLHFGNGTRLTVT.

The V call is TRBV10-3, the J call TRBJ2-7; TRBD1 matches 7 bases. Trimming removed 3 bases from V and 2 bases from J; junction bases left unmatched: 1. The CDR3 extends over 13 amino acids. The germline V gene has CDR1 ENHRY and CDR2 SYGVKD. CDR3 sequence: CAISDRGTYEQYF. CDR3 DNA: TGTGCCATCAGTGACAGGGGGACCTACGAGCAGTACTTC.

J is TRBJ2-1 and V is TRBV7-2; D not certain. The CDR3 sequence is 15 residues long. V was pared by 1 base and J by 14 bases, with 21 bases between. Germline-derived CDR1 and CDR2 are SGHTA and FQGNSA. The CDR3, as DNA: TGTGCCAGCAGCTTAGTAGCTCAGCCTTATGATCTCAAGTTCTTC. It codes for CASSLVAQPYDLKFF.

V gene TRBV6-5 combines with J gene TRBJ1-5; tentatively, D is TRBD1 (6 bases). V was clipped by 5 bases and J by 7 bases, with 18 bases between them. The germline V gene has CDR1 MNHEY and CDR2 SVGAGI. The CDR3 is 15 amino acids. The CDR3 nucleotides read TGTGCCAGCAGTACACCCGCGGACAGTAGACAGCCCCAGCATTTT. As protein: CASSTPADSRQPQHF.